A selection of T cell receptor beta chains follows, all from one sample in a study of blood T cell repertoires in COVID-19. Libraries were prepared by immunoSEQ multiplex PCR; TCRdb keeps only in-frame clonotypes and omits some of them. The data show over 80,000 clones, roughly 86% seen once. The specimen was peripheral blood. The receptors were gathered from a human donor in a cohort sampled during active COVID-19. CDR3s include the opening cysteine and the closing phenylalanine or tryptophan. Each record gives: D gene, J gene, clone size, V gene, CDR3 DNA, CDR3 protein. The D gene is left open where the match is weak. Clone size is stated in some rows and not others, as once, few, many or a class when expanded.

d_gene: TRBD2; j_gene: TRBJ2-5; abundance: NA; v_gene: TRBV14; CDR3nt: TGTGCCAGCAGCCAAGGGACTAGCGGGAGCGGGGAGACCCAGTACTTC; CDR3aa: CASSQGTSGSGETQYF
d_gene: NA; j_gene: TRBJ2-7; abundance: NA; v_gene: TRBV4-1; CDR3nt: TGCGCCAGCAGCCAAGGCCCTGTCCTTAGTGAGCAGTACTTC; CDR3aa: CASSQGPVLSEQYF
d_gene: NA; j_gene: TRBJ2-7; abundance: NA; v_gene: TRBV20-1; CDR3nt: TGCAGTGCTAGTTCGCTAGCGTTTCCCTACGAGCAGTACTTC; CDR3aa: CSASSLAFPYEQYF
d_gene: TRBD1; j_gene: TRBJ1-5; abundance: NA; v_gene: TRBV5-1; CDR3nt: TGCGCCAGCAGCTGGGGGACAGGGGAGAATCAGCCCCAGCATTTT; CDR3aa: CASSWGTGENQPQHF
d_gene: NA; j_gene: TRBJ1-5; abundance: few; v_gene: TRBV29-1; CDR3nt: TGCAGCGTCTCACAGGTAAATCAGCCCCAGCATTTT; CDR3aa: CSVSQVNQPQHF
d_gene: TRBD2; j_gene: TRBJ2-7; abundance: NA; v_gene: TRBV5-1; CDR3nt: TGCGCCAGCAGTTCCCTAGCGGGAGATTCCTACGAGCAGTACTTC; CDR3aa: CASSSLAGDSYEQYF
d_gene: NA; j_gene: TRBJ2-7; abundance: NA; v_gene: TRBV6-6; CDR3nt: TGTGCCAGCAGTTCCGCGACAGTTACCTACGAGCAGTACTTC; CDR3aa: CASSSATVTYEQYF
d_gene: NA; j_gene: TRBJ2-7; abundance: NA; v_gene: TRBV19; CDR3nt: TGTGCCAGTAGTATAGTCGGAGGGCCCAACTCCTACGAGCAGTACTTC; CDR3aa: CASSIVGGPNSYEQYF
d_gene: NA; j_gene: TRBJ1-1; abundance: NA; v_gene: TRBV6-5; CDR3nt: TGTGCCAGCAGTTACTCGGGTGGAGTGACTGAAGCTTTCTTT; CDR3aa: CASSYSGGVTEAFF
d_gene: NA; j_gene: TRBJ1-2; abundance: NA; v_gene: TRBV6-5; CDR3nt: TGTGCCAGCAGTCTCCTGGGACAACGTGGCTACACCTTC; CDR3aa: CASSLLGQRGYTF
d_gene: TRBD2; j_gene: TRBJ2-3; abundance: NA; v_gene: TRBV7-9; CDR3nt: TGTGCCAGCAGCTCCAGCGGGGGGGCAGATACGCAGTATTTT; CDR3aa: CASSSSGGADTQYF
d_gene: TRBD2; j_gene: TRBJ2-6; abundance: NA; v_gene: TRBV2; CDR3nt: TGTGCCAGCTCGATTCTAGGGGAGGGTATCGGCGTCCTGACTTTC; CDR3aa: CASSILGEGIGVLTF
d_gene: NA; j_gene: TRBJ1-1; abundance: NA; v_gene: TRBV5-1; CDR3nt: TGCGCCAGCAGCTTTCAGGGGCCGGGGAACACTGAAGCTTTCTTT; CDR3aa: CASSFQGPGNTEAFF
d_gene: TRBD2; j_gene: TRBJ2-7; abundance: few; v_gene: TRBV6-4; CDR3nt: TGTGCCAGCAGGAGACTAGCGGGAGATTACGAGCAGTACTTC; CDR3aa: CASRRLAGDYEQYF
d_gene: NA; j_gene: TRBJ1-2; abundance: NA; v_gene: TRBV6-5; CDR3nt: TGTGCCAGCAGTTACTCTATACAGGTCGAGATTGGCTACACCTTC; CDR3aa: CASSYSIQVEIGYTF
d_gene: NA; j_gene: TRBJ2-5; abundance: NA; v_gene: TRBV25-1; CDR3nt: TGTGCCAGCACTCCCCGGGTTGGGGCAGGGGAGACCCAGTACTTC; CDR3aa: CASTPRVGAGETQYF
d_gene: NA; j_gene: TRBJ2-1; abundance: NA; v_gene: TRBV6-5; CDR3nt: TGTGCCAGCAGGGAGGGAAGCTCCTACAATGAGCAGTTCTTC; CDR3aa: CASREGSSYNEQFF
d_gene: NA; j_gene: TRBJ1-5; abundance: NA; v_gene: TRBV5-5; CDR3nt: TGTGCCAGCAGCTTGGATGGGGCTCAGCCCCAGCATTTT; CDR3aa: CASSLDGAQPQHF
d_gene: TRBD2; j_gene: TRBJ2-7; abundance: NA; v_gene: TRBV4-1; CDR3nt: TGCGCCAGCAGCCTTAGCCAACTAGCGACGGGCTCCTACGAGCAGTACTTC; CDR3aa: CASSLSQLATGSYEQYF
d_gene: NA; j_gene: TRBJ2-1; abundance: NA; v_gene: TRBV7-3; CDR3nt: TGTGCCAGCAGCTTGGGCGGGAACCCGTACAATGAGCAGTTCTTC; CDR3aa: CASSLGGNPYNEQFF
d_gene: NA; j_gene: TRBJ2-3; abundance: NA; v_gene: TRBV6-6; CDR3nt: TGTGCCAGCAGTCCCTCTTCCGGACAGGATACGCAGTATTTT; CDR3aa: CASSPSSGQDTQYF
d_gene: TRBD1; j_gene: TRBJ1-5; abundance: NA; v_gene: TRBV19; CDR3nt: TGTGCCAGTAAGGTAGAGGACAGGGGGAATCAGCCCCAGCATTTT; CDR3aa: CASKVEDRGNQPQHF
d_gene: NA; j_gene: TRBJ2-1; abundance: once; v_gene: TRBV10-3; CDR3nt: TGTGCCATCGGGCCTGAGCAGTTCTTC; CDR3aa: CAIGPEQFF
d_gene: TRBD2; j_gene: TRBJ2-2; abundance: NA; v_gene: TRBV4-3; CDR3nt: TGCGCCAGCAGCCAAGAACAACCATATCTAGCGGGAGGATCTAACACCGGGGAGCTGTTTTTT; CDR3aa: CASSQEQPYLAGGSNTGELFF
d_gene: NA; j_gene: TRBJ1-1; abundance: NA; v_gene: TRBV3-1/TRBV3-2; CDR3nt: TGTGCCAGCAGTACCCAGGGTACTGAAGCTTTCTTT; CDR3aa: CASSTQGTEAFF
d_gene: TRBD1; j_gene: TRBJ2-7; abundance: NA; v_gene: TRBV18; CDR3nt: TGTGCCAGCTCACCGGACAGGGGTTCCTACGAGCAGTACTTC; CDR3aa: CASSPDRGSYEQYF
d_gene: NA; j_gene: TRBJ1-1; abundance: NA; v_gene: TRBV6-2/TRBV6-3; CDR3nt: TGTGCCAGCAGCTCACAGGGTGCCTACACTGAAGCTTTCTTT; CDR3aa: CASSSQGAYTEAFF
d_gene: NA; j_gene: TRBJ2-4; abundance: NA; v_gene: TRBV7-3; CDR3nt: TGTGCCAGCAGCTTAACTAGCCTGGACATTCAGTACTTC; CDR3aa: CASSLTSLDIQYF
d_gene: TRBD1; j_gene: TRBJ2-4; abundance: once; v_gene: TRBV18; CDR3nt: TGTGCCAGCTCACCGGACAGGTCGGGTGCCAAAAACATTCAGTACTTC; CDR3aa: CASSPDRSGAKNIQYF
d_gene: TRBD2; j_gene: TRBJ2-7; abundance: NA; v_gene: TRBV7-2; CDR3nt: TGTGCCAGCAGCCCCTCGGGACTAGCGGCGTACGAGCAGTACTTC; CDR3aa: CASSPSGLAAYEQYF
d_gene: NA; j_gene: TRBJ1-1; abundance: NA; v_gene: TRBV7-3; CDR3nt: TGTGCCAGCAGCTTATTGTCAAGGGGGATGAACACTGAAGCTTTCTTT; CDR3aa: CASSLLSRGMNTEAFF
d_gene: TRBD1; j_gene: TRBJ2-7; abundance: NA; v_gene: TRBV5-4; CDR3nt: TGTGCCAGCAGCTTGTTTGGACAGGGGGATATTAGGCAGTACTTC; CDR3aa: CASSLFGQGDIRQYF
d_gene: NA; j_gene: TRBJ2-7; abundance: NA; v_gene: TRBV2; CDR3nt: TGTGCCAGCTGCCTATCCCGGGATATCTACGAGCAGTACTTC; CDR3aa: CASCLSRDIYEQYF